One and the same sample provided the 30 T cell receptor beta chains below, sequenced in a study of monozygotic twins with cystic fibrosis. Data came from immunoSEQ multiplex PCR; TCRdb stores just in-frame clones and leaves some out. This sample has 15,000 to 20,000 clones; around 97% occur once, and the top ten carry 0.62%. The sample comprised blood. The receptors originated from a girl aged 2-10 years with cystic fibrosis.

In its sample, this clone was seen once. The chain carries TRBV6-6 and TRBJ2-7; 8 bases match TRBD1. The V and J ends lost 8 bases and 0 bases, in that order; junction bases with no gene match: 9. This CDR3 contains 15 residues. Germline V gene lookup returns CDR1 MNHNY and CDR2 SVGAGI (reference sequence). The CDR3 sequence: CASAKRDRHSYEQYF. As DNA, the CDR3 is TGTGCCAGCGCGAAGAGGGACAGGCACTCCTACGAGCAGTACTTC.

This clone was found once. The chain combines TRBV30 with TRBJ2-2; D is perhaps TRBD1 (6 bases). V lost 4 bases and J lost 6, with 9 bases in between. CDR1 and CDR2 (germline): GTSNPN, SVGIG (reference sequence). The CDR3 covers 12 residues. This CDR3 is CAWNWGPGELFF. CDR3 DNA sequence: TGTGCCTGGAATTGGGGGCCCGGGGAGCTGTTTTTT. Complete variable domain (other parts from reference TRBV30 and TRBJ2-2): SQTIHQWPATLVQPVGSPLSLECTVEGTSNPNLYWYRQAAGRGLQLLFYSVGIGQISSEVPQNLSASRPQDRQFILSSKKLLLSDSGFYLCAWNWGPGELFFGEGSRLTVL.

V gene TRBV30 combines with J gene TRBJ1-2; 10 bases line up with TRBD1. Germline CDR1 is GTSNPN and CDR2 is SVGIG (reference sequence). V gave up 3 bases and J gave up 5 bases; unmatched junction bases: 6. The CDR3 runs 14 residues. CDR3 nucleotide sequence: TGTGCCTGGAGGGCGACAGGGGGCTGGTATGGCTACACCTTC. This sequence encodes CAWRATGGWYGYTF.

V is TRBV5-5 and J is TRBJ2-7, with D perhaps TRBD1 (5 bases). The germline V gene encodes CDR1 SGHKS and CDR2 YYEKEE (reference sequence). The CDR3 has 15 amino acids. The ends were cut back, 0 bases at V and 5 bases at J, with 15 bases in the middle. The CDR3 DNA reads TGTGCCAGCAGCTTGGTTCCAGGGTCCCTAAACGAGCAGTACTTC. Translating gives CASSLVPGSLNEQYF.

As DNA, the CDR3 is TGTGCCAGCAGCTTGGCCCGGGCTAGCGGGGATCCGGGTACGCAGTATTTT. Translating gives CASSLARASGDPGTQYF. This chain uses TRBV5-4 with TRBJ2-3; the match to TRBD2 covers 9 bases. This CDR3 comprises 17 residues. V was pared by 0 bases and J by 8 bases, with 13 bases of the junction left unmatched. CDR1 SGHNT and CDR2 YYREEE come from the germline V gene (reference sequence). Complete variable domain (other parts from reference TRBV5-4 and TRBJ2-3): ETGVTQSPTHLIKTRGQQVTLRCSSQSGHNTVSWYQQALGQGPQFIFQYYREEENGRGNFPPRFSGLQFPNYSSELNVNALELDDSALYLCASSLARASGDPGTQYFGPGTRLTVL.

The rearrangement joins TRBV6-6 to TRBJ1-1; D not certain. Germline CDR1 reads MNHNY; CDR2 reads SVGAGI (reference sequence). This CDR3 is built from 16 residues. V lost 0 bases and J lost 0, with 11 bases in between. In DNA, the CDR3 is TGTGCCAGCAGTTACTCGATATCCGGTATGAACACTGAAGCTTTCTTT. It is translated as CASSYSISGMNTEAFF.

V and J are TRBV2 and TRBJ2-1, with TRBD2 identical over 10 bases. V shed 10 bases and J 5 bases; nucleotides not matched to a gene: 5. CDR3 size: 13 residues. Germline CDR1 and CDR2: SNHLY and FYNNEI. CDR3 loop: CAKPSGGNNEQFF. As DNA, the CDR3 is TGTGCCAAGCCTAGCGGGGGAAACAATGAGCAGTTCTTC.

The rearrangement joins TRBV6-6 to TRBJ1-5; weak D call: TRBD1 (5 bases). V shed 5 bases and J shed 8 bases, with 13 bases lying between them. CDR1 and CDR2 from the germline V gene are MNHNY and SVGAGI (reference sequence). The CDR3 totals 13 residues. The CDR3 is CASSAGWGEPQHF. CDR3 sequence (DNA): TGTGCCAGCAGTGCCGGGTGGGGGGAGCCCCAGCATTTT.

The V and J genes are TRBV25-1 and TRBJ2-5; D not resolved. The CDR3 consists of 15 residues. From germline, CDR1 is MGHDK and CDR2 SYGVNS. The V end was cut by 3 bases, the J end by 2 bases, with 13 bases between. Written as DNA, the CDR3 is TGTGCCAGCAGTGATACGAACAGACGGCAAGAGACCCAGTACTTC. Protein: CASSDTNRRQETQYF. The complete variable domain, with remaining parts taken from reference TRBV25-1 and TRBJ2-5, reads EADIYQTPRYLVIGTGKKITLECSQTMGHDKMYWYQQDPGMELHLIHYSYGVNSTEKGDLSSESTVSRIRTEHFPLTLESARPSHTSQYLCASSDTNRRQETQYFGPGTRLLVL.

For this clone: One end of the junction is discordant with germline, which a read error may explain. The chain uses TRBV4-1 and TRBJ1-1, with D perhaps TRBD1 (5 bases). The CDR3 spans 12 residues. The germline gives CDR1 MGHRA, CDR2 YSYEKL. CDR3 sequence (DNA): TGCGCAAGCAGCGGGGGAGGGACTGAAGCTTTCTTT. Translated: CASSGGGTEAFF.

CDR3 sequence reads: CASSQSGGAEETQYF. CDR3 coding DNA: TGTGCCAGCAGTCAGAGCGGGGGGGCGGAGGAGACCCAGTACTTC. The genes are TRBV13 and TRBJ2-5, with 10 bases lining up with TRBD2. The trim removed 6 bases at V and 5 bases at J, leaving 9 bases unmatched. This CDR3 contains 15 residues. In germline, CDR1 is PRHDT, CDR2 FYEKMQ (reference sequence).

The rearrangement uses TRBV25-1 and TRBJ2-1, with TRBD1 matching over 7 bases. Trimming took 3 bases from V and 8 from J; bases not matched to a gene: 10. The CDR3 has 15 amino acids. Germline CDR1 and CDR2: MGHDK and SYGVNS. CDR3 nucleotides: TGTGCCAGCAGTGACGTGCCAGGGGGTGTGGATGAGCAGTTCTTC. This gives the protein CASSDVPGGVDEQFF.

The V and J genes are TRBV6-5 and TRBJ1-2; TRBD1 matches 8 bases. There are 14 residues in the CDR3. Losses at the gene ends were 6 bases for V and 3 bases for J; bases not matched to a gene: 6. Germline V CDR1 and CDR2: MNHEY, SVGAGI. The chain's CDR3 is CASRRTGLDYGYTF. The CDR3 DNA reads TGTGCCAGCAGAAGGACAGGGCTCGACTATGGCTACACCTTC.

The gene calls are TRBV7-2 and TRBJ2-7; TRBD2 might be the D (5 bases). Germline CDR1 SGHTA, CDR2 FQGNSA. Trimming removed 5 bases from V and 4 bases from J, with 24 bases in between. The CDR3 is 17 amino acids. The CDR3 sequence: CASSRRGRDYGDYEQYF. The CDR3 region has the DNA TGTGCCAGCAGCCGACGAGGGCGCGACTATGGGGATTACGAGCAGTACTTC.

The rearrangement uses TRBV14 and TRBJ1-1, with D hard to call. Germline V gene lookup returns CDR1 SGHDN and CDR2 FVKESK. V dropped 2 bases and J dropped 4 bases, with 14 bases sitting between them. The CDR3 has 15 amino acids. The CDR3 sequence is CASSQFYSSGTEAFF. As DNA, the CDR3 is TGTGCCAGCAGCCAATTTTACAGCAGCGGCACTGAAGCTTTCTTT.

This chain links TRBV7-6 with TRBJ2-5; 7 bases fit TRBD2. The CDR3 extends over 16 amino acids. With V trimmed by 0 bases and J by 7 bases, 11 bases remained unmatched. Germline loops: CDR1 SGHVS, CDR2 FNYEAQ. CDR3 in DNA: TGTGCCAGCAGCTTAGCGAACGGGGAATCGGGGGGGACCCAGTACTTC. Translation gives CASSLANGESGGTQYF.

The J gene is TRBJ2-7, the V gene TRBV10-3; D call uncertain. Germline CDR1 and CDR2: ENHRY and SYGVKD. The CDR3 runs 13 residues. Trimming removed 6 bases at V and 1 base at J, with 10 bases between. The chain's CDR3 is CAIRPDGSYEQYF. As DNA, the CDR3 is TGTGCCATCAGACCCGACGGATCCTACGAGCAGTACTTC.

This chain connects TRBV13 to TRBJ2-2, with D maybe TRBD2 (5 bases). Germline V CDR1 and CDR2: PRHDT, FYEKMQ (reference sequence). Trimming removed 5 bases at V and 0 bases at J, with 16 bases between. This CDR3 spans 17 amino acids. This CDR3 is CASSSSFLEANTGELFF. In DNA form, the CDR3 reads TGTGCCAGCAGCAGTAGCTTTTTGGAGGCGAACACCGGGGAGCTGTTTTTT.

The DNA for the CDR3 is TGCGCCAGCAGGGGGGACAGGTTCTACGAGCAGTACTTC. It translates to CASRGDRFYEQYF. The V and J genes are TRBV5-1 and TRBJ2-7; the match to TRBD1 covers 8 bases. The germline CDR1 and CDR2 sequences are SGHRS and YFSETQ. This CDR3 is 13 amino acids long. The J segment lost 3 bases and the V segment lost 5 bases, leaving 4 bases of the junction unmatched.

The J gene is TRBJ2-7, the V gene TRBV5-1; 8 bases map to TRBD1. The trim removed 0 bases at V and 4 bases at J, leaving 6 bases unmatched. Germline-derived CDR1 and CDR2 are SGHRS and YFSETQ. CDR3 length: 15 residues. The CDR3 is CASSLDGQGAYEQYF. CDR3 in DNA: TGCGCCAGCAGCTTGGATGGTCAGGGGGCTTACGAGCAGTACTTC.

This chain uses TRBV2 with TRBJ2-1, with D possibly matching TRBD1 (5 bases). The CDR3 has 13 residues. V lost 4 bases to trimming and J lost 10 bases, with 14 bases between them. Germline-derived CDR1 and CDR2 are SNHLY and FYNNEI. As DNA, the CDR3 is TGTGCCAGCAGTGTTATTAGGGGCTACGAGCAGTTCTTC. Its protein is CASSVIRGYEQFF.

Only one count was recorded for this clone. This chain uses TRBV9 with TRBJ1-3; no definite D call. Trimming cost V 3 bases and J 2 bases, with 6 bases left between them. The CDR3 runs to 13 residues. Germline loops: CDR1 SGDLS, CDR2 YYNGEE. The CDR3 DNA reads as TGTGCCAGCAGCGCGGGCCCTGGAAACACCATATATTTT. Encoded protein: CASSAGPGNTIYF.

The chain carries TRBV19 and TRBJ2-7; D is unclear. Germline V gene lookup returns CDR1 LNHDA and CDR2 SQIVND (reference sequence). The CDR3 has 16 amino acids. Trimming cost V 6 bases and J 0 bases, with 18 bases left between them. CDR3 in amino acids: CASSQTLWAGSYEQYF. The CDR3 coding sequence is TGTGCCAGTAGCCAGACTTTATGGGCAGGCTCCTACGAGCAGTACTTC.

The chain carries TRBV6-5 and TRBJ2-7; 10 bases line up with TRBD1. Looked up from germline, CDR1 is MNHEY and CDR2 is SVGAGI. V gave up 6 bases and J gave up 4 bases; unmatched junction bases: 9. The CDR3 length is 15 residues. The CDR3 region is CASRPSRDRGYEQYF. The CDR3 DNA reads as TGTGCCAGCAGACCGTCACGGGACAGGGGATACGAGCAGTACTTC.

V usage is TRBV14 and J usage is TRBJ1-2; D remains ambiguous. The germline V gene encodes CDR1 SGHDN and CDR2 FVKESK. This CDR3 contains 13 residues. V was shortened by 4 bases and J by 4 bases, with 10 bases between the two germline ends. The chain's CDR3 is CASSLAASYGYTF. In DNA, the CDR3 is TGTGCCAGCAGCCTGGCCGCCAGCTATGGCTACACCTTC.

This chain connects TRBV16 to TRBJ1-1, with D tentatively TRBD1 (5 bases). The germline V and J ends were trimmed by 0 bases and 1 base, with 15 bases remaining between them. The CDR3 covers 17 residues. Germline V gives CDR1 KGHSY, CDR2 FQNENV. The CDR3 sequence is CASSQSFSGAGNTEAFF. Here the CDR3 DNA reads TGTGCCAGCAGCCAATCCTTCTCTGGGGCAGGGAACACTGAAGCTTTCTTT.

The V call is TRBV29-1, the J call TRBJ2-1, with TRBD1 as a possible D gene (5 bases). Germline V CDR1 and CDR2: SQVTM, ANQGSEA. Trimming shortened V by 6 bases and J by 10 bases, and 19 bases separated the two germline ends. This CDR3 region has 13 residues. CDR3 protein: CSVSRTDNAEQFF. The CDR3 nucleotides are TGCAGCGTGTCCCGGACGGACAATGCGGAGCAGTTCTTC.

The chain links TRBV6-1 to TRBJ1-1; D is unresolved. The V end lost 2 bases, the J end lost 4 bases, and 14 bases lay between the germline ends. The CDR3 is 15 residues long. CDR1 is MNHNS and CDR2 is SASEGT in the germline V gene. CDR3 bases: TGTGCCAGCAGTGAAAAATCGTATGGAGGCACTGAAGCTTTCTTT. Translated: CASSEKSYGGTEAFF.

This clone has just one count. The rearrangement links TRBV20-1 to TRBJ2-7; D not resolved. The germline V gene has CDR1 DFQATT and CDR2 SNEGSKA (reference sequence). CDR3 length equals 11 residues. V lost 0 bases, J lost 3 bases, and 3 bases lay in between. CDR3 in DNA: TGCAGTGCTAGAGACAACTACGAGCAGTACTTC. Translated: CSARDNYEQYF.

This chain links TRBV5-6 with TRBJ1-2; TRBD1 is a possible D gene (5 bases). Trimming removed 2 bases from V and 7 bases from J, with 15 bases in between. The CDR3 is 14 residues long. Germline CDR1 is SGHDT and CDR2 is YYEEEE. The CDR3 DNA sequence: TGTGCCAGCAGCTTTTCGTCGACAGTACTTGGCTACACCTTC. This encodes CASSFSSTVLGYTF.